Presented here are 23 T cell receptor beta chains from one specimen sequenced in a study of blood T cell repertoires in COVID-19. The assay was immunoSEQ multiplex PCR, and TCRdb's table has in-frame clones only and misses some. Found here are hundreds of thousands of clones, more than 80% of them singletons; the top ten hold around 1.3%. Input material: peripheral blood. Receptor source: a woman aged 25 to 39 with COVID-19, enrolled during active disease.

As DNA, the CDR3 is TGTGCCAGCAGTTTTTATGATCAGCCCCAGCATTTT. It translates to CASSFYDQPQHF. The V call is TRBV12-3 or TRBV12-4, the J call TRBJ1-5; no reliable D call. The CDR3 has 12 residues. Trimming shortened V by 3 bases and J by 5 bases, and 5 bases separated the two germline ends.

The chain is built from TRBV6-2 or TRBV6-3 and TRBJ1-2; D is ambiguous. Trimming cost V 5 bases and J 4 bases, with 11 bases left between them. Germline lookup yields CDR1 MNHEY and CDR2 SVGEGT. The CDR3 totals 13 residues. The CDR3 loop is CASSPRVAYGYTF. The CDR3 coding sequence is TGTGCCAGCAGTCCCCGGGTTGCCTATGGCTACACCTTC.

V gene TRBV29-1 combines with J gene TRBJ1-5; tentatively, D is TRBD1 (6 bases). V was pared by 6 bases and J by 2 bases, with 11 bases between. CDR3 length equals 13 residues. CDR1 is SQVTM and CDR2 is ANQGSEA in the germline V gene. The CDR3 sequence is CSVVSGGNQPQHF. CDR3 in DNA: TGCAGCGTGGTATCAGGGGGCAATCAGCCCCAGCATTTT. Drawing the rest from reference TRBV29-1 and TRBJ1-5, the complete variable domain is SAVISQKPSRDICQRGTSLTIQCQVDSQVTMMFWYRQQPGQSLTLIATANQGSEATYESGFVIDKFPISRPNLTFSTLTVSNMSPEDSSIYLCSVVSGGNQPQHFGDGTRLSIL.

This chain uses TRBV19 with TRBJ1-2, with 7 positions matching TRBD1. There are 13 residues in the CDR3. V was clipped by 7 bases and J by 8 bases; unmatched bases: 10. Germline CDR1 and CDR2: LNHDA and SQIVND (reference sequence). The CDR3 sequence: CASTPTGPWGYTF. The CDR3 DNA reads TGTGCCAGTACCCCGACAGGGCCGTGGGGCTACACCTTC.

J is TRBJ2-1 and V is TRBV6-2 or TRBV6-3, with D perhaps matching TRBD2 (5 bases). CDR1 MNHEY and CDR2 SVGEGT come from the germline V gene. Trimming stripped 2 bases from V and 10 bases from J, with 9 bases between. This CDR3 comprises 12 residues. The CDR3 nucleotides read TGTGCCAGCAGTTACGTTAGCGACGAGCAGTTCTTC. Amino acids: CASSYVSDEQFF.

The chain recombines TRBV7-9 with TRBJ2-1, with 9 bases matching TRBD2. The germline V gene has CDR1 SEHNR and CDR2 FQNEAQ (reference sequence). This CDR3 contains 15 residues. Trimming took 5 bases from V and 6 from J; bases not matched to a gene: 8. DNA for the CDR3: TGTGCCAGCAGCCAATTTAGCGGGGGATCCAATGAGCAGTTCTTC. This gives the protein CASSQFSGGSNEQFF.

V and J are TRBV11-3 and TRBJ2-7, with D maybe TRBD1 (5 bases). Trimming took off 1 base at V and 2 bases at J, with 6 bases between the two ends. CDR1 is SGHNT and CDR2 is YENEEA in the germline V gene. There are 13 residues in the CDR3. The CDR3 coding sequence is TGTGCCAGCAGCTTAGGGGGCACCTACGAGCAGTACTTC. It specifies CASSLGGTYEQYF.

The rearrangement uses TRBV27 and TRBJ2-1; TRBD1 matches 9 bases. Germline CDR1 is MNHEY and CDR2 is SMNVEV (reference sequence). This CDR3 region has 15 residues. V was pared by 6 bases and J by 0 bases, with 3 bases of the junction left unmatched. The CDR3 DNA reads as TGTGCCAGCAGCCCGGACAGGGGCTCCTACAATGAGCAGTTCTTC. Amino acids: CASSPDRGSYNEQFF.

This chain links TRBV4-3 with TRBJ2-2; 9 bases match TRBD2. Germline CDR1 reads LGHNA; CDR2 reads YSLEER. Unmatched junction bases numbered 13, after V lost 4 bases and J lost 1 base. The length of the CDR3 is 19 residues. CDR3 residues: CASSPSTGEAGGNTGELFF. The CDR3 nucleotides read TGCGCCAGCAGCCCTAGTACAGGGGAAGCGGGGGGGAACACCGGGGAGCTGTTTTTT.

The chain joins TRBV25-1 to TRBJ2-7; a possible D gene is TRBD1 (6 bases). There are 14 residues in the CDR3. The germline V gene encodes CDR1 MGHDK and CDR2 SYGVNS. The ends were cut back, 3 bases at V and 5 bases at J, with 14 bases in the middle. The CDR3 region is CASSDQGSGDEQYF. DNA of the CDR3: TGTGCCAGCAGTGACCAAGGATCAGGGGACGAGCAGTACTTC.

The rearrangement uses TRBV5-1 and TRBJ2-3; D is unresolved. Trimming took off 0 bases at V and 0 bases at J, with 8 bases between the two ends. The germline CDR1 and CDR2 sequences are SGHRS and YFSETQ. The CDR3 runs 15 residues. The DNA for the CDR3 is TGCGCCAGCAGCTTGGAGGCGACTAGCACAGATACGCAGTATTTT. Protein sequence: CASSLEATSTDTQYF.

This chain connects TRBV28 to TRBJ1-6; D remains unclear. CDR1 is MDHEN and CDR2 is SYDVKM in the germline V gene. The CDR3 sequence is 14 residues long. Deletions cut 2 bases from V and 8 bases from J, with 10 bases between. The CDR3 here is CASSLPVGDSPLHF. Written as DNA, the CDR3 is TGTGCCAGCAGTTTACCGGTGGGCGATTCACCCCTCCACTTT.

The genes are TRBV19 and TRBJ2-5; TRBD2 matches at 8 bases. The V gene end was trimmed by 3 bases and the J gene end by 3 bases; junction bases not matched to a gene: 12. Germline lookup yields CDR1 LNHDA and CDR2 SQIVND (reference sequence). This CDR3 is 17 amino acids long. CDR3 in amino acids: CASSMVAGGSWEETQYF. The CDR3 bases are TGTGCCAGTAGTATGGTGGCGGGAGGAAGCTGGGAAGAGACCCAGTACTTC.

This rearrangement joins TRBV5-1 to TRBJ2-5; 8 nucleotides agree with TRBD1. CDR3 size: 15 residues. Germline V gene sequence: CDR1 SGHRS, CDR2 YFSETQ. V lost 0 bases, J lost 5 bases, and 6 bases stayed unmatched. The CDR3, as DNA: TGCGCCAGCAGCTTGGCCGGGACAGGAGAGGAGACCCAGTACTTC. Its translation is CASSLAGTGEETQYF. Complete variable domain (other parts from reference TRBV5-1 and TRBJ2-5): KAGVTQTPRYLIKTRGQQVTLSCSPISGHRSVSWYQQTPGQGLQFLFEYFSETQRNKGNFPGRFSGRQFSNSRSEMNVSTLELGDSALYLCASSLAGTGEETQYFGPGTRLLVL.

This clone has just a few counts. J is TRBJ1-6 and V is TRBV27, with D tentatively TRBD1 (6 bases). CDR1 is MNHEY, CDR2 SMNVEV, per germline (reference sequence). This CDR3 is built from 16 residues. V shed 6 bases and J shed 10 bases, with 22 bases lying between them. The CDR3 sequence: CASRLTGTQVRSPLHF. CDR3 DNA sequence: TGTGCCAGCAGATTAACCGGGACACAGGTCCGGTCACCCCTCCACTTT.

The V and J genes are TRBV14 and TRBJ2-7, with D perhaps TRBD1 (5 bases). The CDR3 is made up of 13 amino acids. Trimming pared 1 base from V and 6 bases from J, leaving 10 bases between. CDR1 is SGHDN and CDR2 is FVKESK in the germline V gene. Written as DNA, the CDR3 is TGTGCCAGCAGCCAAGCAGGGCTGAGCGAGCAGTACTTC. Amino acids: CASSQAGLSEQYF.

The gene calls are TRBV24-1 and TRBJ2-2; 8 positions match TRBD2. The length of the CDR3 is 16 residues. Germline CDR1 reads KGHDR; CDR2 reads SFDVKD. Unmatched junction bases numbered 2, after V lost 3 bases and J lost 0 bases. The CDR3 sequence is CATSDQGLANTGELFF. The DNA for the CDR3 is TGTGCCACCAGTGATCAGGGACTAGCGAACACCGGGGAGCTGTTTTTT.

The chain is built from TRBV5-1 and TRBJ2-7; 9 nucleotides align to TRBD2. This CDR3 comprises 13 residues. Germline V gene lookup returns CDR1 SGHRS and CDR2 YFSETQ. Trimming took 7 bases from V and 2 from J; bases not matched to a gene: 4. The CDR3 reads CASQIAGAYEQYF. The DNA for the CDR3 is TGCGCCAGCCAAATAGCGGGAGCCTACGAGCAGTACTTC.

This sequence joins TRBV5-1 and TRBJ2-5, with TRBD2 identical over 7 bases. The CDR3 sequence is 14 residues long. Germline V lookup: CDR1 SGHRS, CDR2 YFSETQ. Trimming removed 0 bases from V and 5 bases from J; junction bases left unmatched: 4. The CDR3 bases are TGCGCCAGCAGCTTGGGGACTAGTCACGAGACCCAGTACTTC. Encoded protein: CASSLGTSHETQYF.

The rearrangement links TRBV28 to TRBJ1-1; D possibly corresponds to TRBD1 (6 bases). This CDR3 is built from 15 residues. The germline CDR1 and CDR2 sequences are MDHEN and SYDVKM. The germline V and J ends were trimmed by 6 bases and 0 bases, with 14 bases remaining between them. This CDR3 reads CASSLIGGVNTEAFF. The CDR3 bases are TGTGCCAGCAGCCTAATAGGGGGGGTGAACACTGAAGCTTTCTTT. Variable domain in full (rest from reference TRBV28 and TRBJ1-1): DVKVTQSSRYLVKRTGEKVFLECVQDMDHENMFWYRQDPGLGLRLIYFSYDVKMKEKGDIPEGYSVSREKKERFSLILESASTNQTSMYLCASSLIGGVNTEAFFGQGTRLTVV.

This sequence joins TRBV19 and TRBJ1-5; D is ambiguous. Trimming pared 3 bases from V and 7 bases from J, leaving 10 bases between. Germline CDR1 is LNHDA and CDR2 is SQIVND (reference sequence). This CDR3 comprises 13 residues. CDR3 nucleotide sequence: TGTGCCAGTAGTATTTCCCCCTCCCAGCCCCAGCATTTT. This codes for CASSISPSQPQHF.

This sequence joins TRBV23-1 and TRBJ1-4, with D possibly matching TRBD1 (5 bases). TRBV23-1 counts as an open reading frame of uncertain function. The CDR3 totals 12 residues. V shed 4 bases and J shed 14 bases, with 14 bases lying between them. The CDR3 DNA reads as TGCGCCAGCAGTCTGAATCAGGGATCGCTGTTTTTT. Its protein product is CASSLNQGSLFF.

The V gene is TRBV12-3 or TRBV12-4, the J gene TRBJ2-1; possibly TRBD2 for D (5 bases). V dropped 0 bases and J dropped 5 bases, with 5 bases sitting between them. The CDR3 consists of 13 residues. Written as DNA, the CDR3 is TGTGCCAGCAGTTTAGCGGAGGACAATGAGCAGTTCTTC. It translates to CASSLAEDNEQFF.